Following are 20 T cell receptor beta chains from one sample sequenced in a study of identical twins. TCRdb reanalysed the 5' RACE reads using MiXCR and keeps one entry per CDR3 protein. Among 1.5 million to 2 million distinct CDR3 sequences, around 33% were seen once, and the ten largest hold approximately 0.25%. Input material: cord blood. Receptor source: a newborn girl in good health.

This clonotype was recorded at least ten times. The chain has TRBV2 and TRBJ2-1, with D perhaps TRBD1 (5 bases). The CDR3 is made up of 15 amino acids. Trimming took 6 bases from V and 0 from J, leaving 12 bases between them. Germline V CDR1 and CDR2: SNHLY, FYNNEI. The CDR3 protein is CASRVDSDSYNEQFF. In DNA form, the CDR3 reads TGTGCCAGCAGGGTAGACAGTGACTCCTACAATGAGCAGTTCTTC.

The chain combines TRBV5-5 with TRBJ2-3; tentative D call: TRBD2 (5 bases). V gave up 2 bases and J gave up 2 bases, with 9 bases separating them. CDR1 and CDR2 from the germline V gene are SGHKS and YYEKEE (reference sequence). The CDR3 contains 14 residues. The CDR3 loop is CASSFPGYTDTQYF. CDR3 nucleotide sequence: TGTGCCAGCAGCTTTCCGGGGTACACAGATACGCAGTATTTT.

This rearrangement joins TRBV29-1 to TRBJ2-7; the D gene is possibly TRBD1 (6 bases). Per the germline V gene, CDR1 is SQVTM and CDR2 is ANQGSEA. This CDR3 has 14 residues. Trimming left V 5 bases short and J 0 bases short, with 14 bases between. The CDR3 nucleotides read TGCAGCGTTCAGGACAGTTATCTCTCCTACGAGCAGTACTTC. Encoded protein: CSVQDSYLSYEQYF.

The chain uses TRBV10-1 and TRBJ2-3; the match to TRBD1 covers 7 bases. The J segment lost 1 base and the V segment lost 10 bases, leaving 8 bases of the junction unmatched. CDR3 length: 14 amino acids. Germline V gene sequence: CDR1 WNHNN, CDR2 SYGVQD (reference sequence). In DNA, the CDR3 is TGCGCCATCAGCAGGGACAGCCGCACAGATACGCAGTATTTT. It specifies CAISRDSRTDTQYF.

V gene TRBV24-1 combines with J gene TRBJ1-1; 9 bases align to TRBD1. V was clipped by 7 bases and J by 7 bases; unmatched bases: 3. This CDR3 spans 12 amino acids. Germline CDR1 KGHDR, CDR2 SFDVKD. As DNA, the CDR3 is TGTGCCACCAGCCGACAGGGGGATGAAGCTTTCTTT. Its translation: CATSRQGDEAFF.

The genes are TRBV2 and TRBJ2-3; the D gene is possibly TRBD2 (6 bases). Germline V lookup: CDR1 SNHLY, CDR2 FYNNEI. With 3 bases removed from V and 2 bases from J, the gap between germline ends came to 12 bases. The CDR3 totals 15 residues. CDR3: CASSEEGTLTDTQYF. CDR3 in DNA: TGTGCCAGCAGTGAGGAGGGGACCCTCACAGATACGCAGTATTTT.

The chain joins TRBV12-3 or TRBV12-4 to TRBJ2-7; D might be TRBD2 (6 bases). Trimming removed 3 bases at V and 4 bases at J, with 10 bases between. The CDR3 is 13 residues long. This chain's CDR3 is CASSFRAGYEQYF. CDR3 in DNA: TGTGCCAGCAGTTTCAGGGCGGGGTACGAGCAGTACTTC.

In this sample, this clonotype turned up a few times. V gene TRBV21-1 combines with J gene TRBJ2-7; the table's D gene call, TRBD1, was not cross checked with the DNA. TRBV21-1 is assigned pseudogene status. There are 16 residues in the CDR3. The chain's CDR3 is CASSKALMGPSYEQYF. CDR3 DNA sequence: TGTGCCAGCAGCAAAGCGCTGATGGGACCTTCCTACGAGCAGTACTTC.

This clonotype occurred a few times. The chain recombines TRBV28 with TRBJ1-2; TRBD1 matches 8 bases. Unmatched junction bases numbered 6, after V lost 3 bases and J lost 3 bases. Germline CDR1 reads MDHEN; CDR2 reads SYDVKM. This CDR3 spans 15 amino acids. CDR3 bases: TGTGCCAGCAGTTTGCGGACAGGGTCGGACTATGGCTACACCTTC. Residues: CASSLRTGSDYGYTF.

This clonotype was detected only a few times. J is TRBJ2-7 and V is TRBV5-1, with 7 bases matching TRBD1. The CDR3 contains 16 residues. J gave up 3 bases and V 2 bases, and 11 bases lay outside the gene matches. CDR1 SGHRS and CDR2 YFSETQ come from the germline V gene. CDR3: CASSFGLTGKDYEQYF. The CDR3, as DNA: TGCGCCAGCAGCTTCGGCCTGACAGGGAAGGACTACGAGCAGTACTTC.

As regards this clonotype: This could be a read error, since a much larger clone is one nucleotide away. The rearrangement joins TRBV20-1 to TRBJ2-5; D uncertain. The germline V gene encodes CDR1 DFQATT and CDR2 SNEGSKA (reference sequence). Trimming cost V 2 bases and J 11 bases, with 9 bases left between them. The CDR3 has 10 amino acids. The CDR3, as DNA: TGCAGTGCTAGACAGAATGAGCAGTACTTC. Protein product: CSARQNEQYF.

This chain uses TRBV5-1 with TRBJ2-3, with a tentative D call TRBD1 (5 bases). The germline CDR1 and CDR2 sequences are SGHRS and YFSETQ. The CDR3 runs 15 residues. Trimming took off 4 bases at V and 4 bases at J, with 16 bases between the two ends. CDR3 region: CASSMGRVPADTQYF. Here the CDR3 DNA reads TGCGCCAGCAGCATGGGCAGGGTCCCCGCAGATACGCAGTATTTT.

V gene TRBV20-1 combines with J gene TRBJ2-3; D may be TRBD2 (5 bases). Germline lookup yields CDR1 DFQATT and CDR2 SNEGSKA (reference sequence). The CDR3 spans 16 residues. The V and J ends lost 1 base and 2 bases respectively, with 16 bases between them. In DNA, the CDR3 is TGCAGTGCTAGAGCCCTGCTAGCCTACTTCACAGATACGCAGTATTTT. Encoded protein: CSARALLAYFTDTQYF.

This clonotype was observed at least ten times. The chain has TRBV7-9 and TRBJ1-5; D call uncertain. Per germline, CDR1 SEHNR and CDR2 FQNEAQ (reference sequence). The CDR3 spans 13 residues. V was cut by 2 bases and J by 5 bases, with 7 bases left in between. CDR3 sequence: CASSLFPDQPQHF. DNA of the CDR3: TGTGCCAGCAGCTTATTCCCAGATCAGCCCCAGCATTTT.

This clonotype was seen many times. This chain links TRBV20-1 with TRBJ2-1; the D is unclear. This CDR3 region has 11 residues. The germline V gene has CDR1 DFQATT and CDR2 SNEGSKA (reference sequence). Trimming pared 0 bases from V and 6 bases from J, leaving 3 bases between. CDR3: CSARDSNEQFF. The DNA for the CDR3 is TGCAGTGCTAGAGATAGCAATGAGCAGTTCTTC.

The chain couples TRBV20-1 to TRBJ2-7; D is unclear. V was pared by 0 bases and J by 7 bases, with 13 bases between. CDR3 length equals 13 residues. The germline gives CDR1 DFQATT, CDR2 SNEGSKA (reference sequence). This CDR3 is CSARDIVSYEQYF. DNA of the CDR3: TGCAGTGCTAGAGACATAGTCTCTTATGAGCAGTACTTC.

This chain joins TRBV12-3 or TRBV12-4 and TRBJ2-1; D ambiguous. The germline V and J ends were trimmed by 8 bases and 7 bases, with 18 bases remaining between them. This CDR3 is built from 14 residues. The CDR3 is CASDSSRAQNEQFF. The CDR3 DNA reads TGTGCCAGCGATTCCTCCCGGGCCCAGAATGAGCAGTTCTTC.

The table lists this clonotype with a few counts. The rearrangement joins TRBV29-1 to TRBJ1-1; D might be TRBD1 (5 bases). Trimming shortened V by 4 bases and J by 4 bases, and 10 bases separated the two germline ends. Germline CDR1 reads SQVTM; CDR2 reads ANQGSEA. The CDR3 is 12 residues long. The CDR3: CSVGAGSTEAFF. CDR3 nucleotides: TGCAGCGTTGGGGCAGGGTCCACTGAAGCTTTCTTT. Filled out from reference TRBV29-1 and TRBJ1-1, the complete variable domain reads SAVISQKPSRDICQRGTSLTIQCQVDSQVTMMFWYRQQPGQSLTLIATANQGSEATYESGFVIDKFPISRPNLTFSTLTVSNMSPEDSSIYLCSVGAGSTEAFFGQGTRLTVV.

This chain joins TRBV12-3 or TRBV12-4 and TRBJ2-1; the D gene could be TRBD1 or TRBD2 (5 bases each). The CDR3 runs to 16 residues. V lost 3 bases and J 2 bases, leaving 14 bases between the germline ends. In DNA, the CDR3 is TGTGCCAGCAGTTTCTTTGAGGGGCGGACCTACAATGAGCAGTTCTTC. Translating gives CASSFFEGRTYNEQFF.

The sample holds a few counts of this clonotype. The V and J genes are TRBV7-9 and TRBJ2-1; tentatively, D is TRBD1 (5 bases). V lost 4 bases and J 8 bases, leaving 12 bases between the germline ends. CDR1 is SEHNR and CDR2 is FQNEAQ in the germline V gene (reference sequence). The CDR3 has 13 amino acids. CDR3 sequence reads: CASSSRQWDEQFF. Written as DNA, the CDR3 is TGTGCCAGCAGCTCACGACAGTGGGATGAGCAGTTCTTC. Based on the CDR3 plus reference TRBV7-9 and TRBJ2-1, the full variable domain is DTGVSQNPRHKITKRGQNVTFRCDPISEHNRLYWYRQTLGQGPEFLTYFQNEAQLEKSRLLSDRFSAERPKGSFSTLEIQRTEQGDSAMYLCASSSRQWDEQFFGPGTRLTVL.